The T cell receptor beta chain under discussion was sequenced for a study of human T cells and chemical hapten exposure. For the study at large: DPC (0.01%) was patch tested on the upper back and read at 6 days. General study results and limits: PT1 expanded TCR counts and patch test score correlated positively. TCRs above 1 in 1000 frequency stayed constant with DPC sensitization.

This clonotype was picked up many times. Its antigen remains unidentified. The CDR3 sequence is 18 residues long. J gave up 3 bases and V 2 bases, and 9 bases lay outside the gene matches. Each CDR3 protein gets one entry after TCRdb re-called the RACE reads with MiXCR. The sample contains about 84,000 distinct CDR3 sequences, about 10% of which appear only once. Time point meaning: patch test 2, 6 weeks after DPC sensitization. Treatment indicated: therapeutic diphenylcyclopropenone sensitization with weekly scalp DPC. This TCR was recovered from a woman in her forties or fifties with alopecia areata. Some clones in this sample may be carry-over from other donors' samples. The rearrangement uses TRBV12-3 or TRBV12-4 and TRBJ2-1; TRBD2 matches 11 bases. Sample: whole blood, taken in connection with sensitization to the hapten diphenylcyclopropenone (DPC). This CDR3 reads CASSLSRLAGGIYNEQFF. Here the CDR3 DNA reads TGTGCCAGCAGTTTATCAAGGCTAGCGGGAGGCATCTACAATGAGCAGTTCTTC.